A selection of T cell receptor beta chains follows, all from one sample in a study of shared clonotypes between healthy human individuals. Sequencing was performed with immunoSEQ multiplex PCR; in TCRdb, only in-frame clones are kept and a portion is missing. The repertoire consists of fewer than 1.4 million clones, with 75% to 80% occurring once and the leading ten covering roughly 0.57%. Sequencing was carried out using memory CD4+ T cells from PBMCs. The receptor source for this set is a young man in good health. Some clones in this sample may be carry-over from other donors' samples. Each CDR3 is given with its conserved first and last residue. A D gene is named only where the DNA matches it firmly. Not all rows give a size; the values are once, few, many and, for expanded clones, a class.

cdr3_nt | cdr3_aa | j_call | clone_size | v_call | d_call
TGTGCCAGCAGCCCCCATCCGGGGGACAATCAGCCCCAGCATTTT | CASSPHPGDNQPQHF | TRBJ1-5 | - | TRBV5-4 | -
TGTGCCTGGAGTGTGGGTCTCAATGAGCAGTTCTTC | CAWSVGLNEQFF | TRBJ2-1 | - | TRBV30 | -
TGTGCCAGCAGCGCCGCCGGGACAATTTTGGTTGAAGCTTTCTTT | CASSAAGTILVEAFF | TRBJ1-1 | - | TRBV11-1 | -
TGTGCCAGCAGGAGAGGGGAGATGGGGGCCAACGTCCTGACTTTC | CASRRGEMGANVLTF | TRBJ2-6 | - | TRBV6-6 | -
TGTGCCAGCAGCCTTGGCGATCCGGGCCTAAGGATGACCCAGTACTTC | CASSLGDPGLRMTQYF | TRBJ2-5 | - | TRBV7-8 | -
TGTGCCAGCGCCCGGGACAGGTTCGACGAGCAGTACTTC | CASARDRFDEQYF | TRBJ2-7 | - | TRBV7-8 | TRBD1
TGTGCCAGCAGTTCCCCTCTAGGGGGAGGCCCCTCCTACGAGCAGTACTTC | CASSSPLGGGPSYEQYF | TRBJ2-7 | - | TRBV28 | -
TGCGCCAGCAGCGGAGGGACAGACACAGATACGCAGTATTTT | CASSGGTDTDTQYF | TRBJ2-3 | - | TRBV5-1 | -
TGTGCCAGCAGCTTGGGACAGGAGATCTACGAGCAGTACTTC | CASSLGQEIYEQYF | TRBJ2-7 | - | TRBV11-3 | TRBD1
TGTGCCAGCAGTTTTGTGGACAGCGAGACCCAGTACTTC | CASSFVDSETQYF | TRBJ2-5 | - | TRBV28 | -
TGTGCCAGCTCACCACGGTCCCCGGGCCTTGATAATGAAAAACTGTTTTTT | CASSPRSPGLDNEKLFF | TRBJ1-4 | - | TRBV18 | -
TGTGCCATCAGTGAGTCGACGGTGGCAGAGACCCAGTACTTC | CAISESTVAETQYF | TRBJ2-5 | - | TRBV10-3 | -
TGCAGCGTCCCAGGGCTAGCGGGAGGTTTCAATGAGCAGTTCTTC | CSVPGLAGGFNEQFF | TRBJ2-1 | - | TRBV29-1 | TRBD2
TGTGCCAGCAGCTTTCGTCAGGGAACTGAAGCTTTCTTT | CASSFRQGTEAFF | TRBJ1-1 | - | TRBV11-2 | -
TGTGCCAGCAGCTTGGAACTCTCCGAGCAGTACTTC | CASSLELSEQYF | TRBJ2-7 | many | TRBV5-4 | -
TGTGCCATCAGTGAGTCCTCGGGGAAAGAGACCCAGTACTTC | CAISESSGKETQYF | TRBJ2-5 | once | TRBV10-3 | -
TGTGCCAGCAGCTCCCGTTTACTAGCGGGAGAAGCGGGTGAGCAGTTCTTC | CASSSRLLAGEAGEQFF | TRBJ2-1 | - | TRBV5-4 | TRBD2
TGTGCCTGGAGCGCGGACAGGACCGAAGCTTTCTTT | CAWSADRTEAFF | TRBJ1-1 | - | TRBV30 | TRBD1
TGTGCCATAGGTACGAATCTCCTATACGAGCAGTACTTC | CAIGTNLLYEQYF | TRBJ2-7 | - | TRBV6-6 | -
TGCAGCGTTGATGGGGCAGCCAGGAACACTGAAGCTTTCTTT | CSVDGAARNTEAFF | TRBJ1-1 | few | TRBV29-1 | -
TGCGCCAGCAGCCAAGGGACAGCTAACTATGGCTACACCTTC | CASSQGTANYGYTF | TRBJ1-2 | - | TRBV4-1 | -
TGTGCCAGCAGTGACCCGGTGGTTAACTATGGCTACACCTTC | CASSDPVVNYGYTF | TRBJ1-2 | - | TRBV28 | -
TGTGCTCCGGGGGGATACCGGGCAGGAATCTATAGCAATCAGCCCCAGCATTTT | CAPGGYRAGIYSNQPQHF | TRBJ1-5 | - | TRBV2 | -
TGTGCCAGCAGTGAGCACACTAGCGGACCGGGCACCGGGGAGCTGTTTTTT | CASSEHTSGPGTGELFF | TRBJ2-2 | - | TRBV25-1 | TRBD2
TGTGCCAGCAGTGATTGGGCCGGGGAGCTGTTTTTT | CASSDWAGELFF | TRBJ2-2 | - | TRBV6-4 | -
TGTGCCAGCAGCTTGGGGACCGTCGGGGGAAACACCATATATTTT | CASSLGTVGGNTIYF | TRBJ1-3 | - | TRBV5-1 | -
TGCAGCGTTGGCCCACAGGGAACCTATGGCTACACCTTC | CSVGPQGTYGYTF | TRBJ1-2 | - | TRBV29-1 | -
TGTGCCAGCAGCCCGGGCCTTGGGCCCTTTAACGAAAAACTGTTTTTT | CASSPGLGPFNEKLFF | TRBJ1-4 | - | TRBV5-4 | -
TGTGCCAGCAGTGAATCAGGGTCCACTGAAGCTTTCTTT | CASSESGSTEAFF | TRBJ1-1 | - | TRBV6-1 | -
TGTGCCAGCAAATCCGACAGCTCCTACGAGCAGTACTTC | CASKSDSSYEQYF | TRBJ2-7 | - | TRBV6-5 | -
TGTGCCAGCAGTGGTCCAGGGGCGAGTGAAAAACTGTTTTTT | CASSGPGASEKLFF | TRBJ1-4 | - | TRBV2 | -
TGTGCCAGCAGTTACGGACAGCCCTACGAGCAGTACTTC | CASSYGQPYEQYF | TRBJ2-7 | - | TRBV6-5 | -
TGTGCCAGCAGCTTAGGACCGGGAGGGTACGAGCAGTACTTC | CASSLGPGGYEQYF | TRBJ2-7 | - | TRBV7-2 | TRBD2
TGTGCCATCACCCAGGGATCGATTCCTAGCACAGATACGCAGTATTTT | CAITQGSIPSTDTQYF | TRBJ2-3 | - | TRBV10-3 | -
TGTGCCAGTAGTTTTGCGGTTAGCACAGATACGCAGTATTTT | CASSFAVSTDTQYF | TRBJ2-3 | - | TRBV19 | -
TGTGCCAGCAGTGGGACGTCTACCTACGAGCAGTACTTC | CASSGTSTYEQYF | TRBJ2-7 | once | TRBV28 | -
TGTGCCAGCAGCCGGGACCCCCGCGGCGAGCAGTACTTC | CASSRDPRGEQYF | TRBJ2-7 | many | TRBV7-2 | -
TGTGCCAGCTCACCTTATACGGGGTACCAAGAGACCCAGTACTTC | CASSPYTGYQETQYF | TRBJ2-5 | once | TRBV18 | -
TGTGCCTGGAGTGGACAGGCCCACTATGGCTACACCTTC | CAWSGQAHYGYTF | TRBJ1-2 | - | TRBV30 | -
TGCGCCAGCAGCTCCGGACAGGGGGGTCAGCCCCAGCATTTT | CASSSGQGGQPQHF | TRBJ1-5 | - | TRBV4-1 | TRBD1
TGTGCCAGCAGCCTAAGGGGCGCCGGGGGAACTTTCTTT | CASSLRGAGGTFF | TRBJ1-1 | once | TRBV14 | -